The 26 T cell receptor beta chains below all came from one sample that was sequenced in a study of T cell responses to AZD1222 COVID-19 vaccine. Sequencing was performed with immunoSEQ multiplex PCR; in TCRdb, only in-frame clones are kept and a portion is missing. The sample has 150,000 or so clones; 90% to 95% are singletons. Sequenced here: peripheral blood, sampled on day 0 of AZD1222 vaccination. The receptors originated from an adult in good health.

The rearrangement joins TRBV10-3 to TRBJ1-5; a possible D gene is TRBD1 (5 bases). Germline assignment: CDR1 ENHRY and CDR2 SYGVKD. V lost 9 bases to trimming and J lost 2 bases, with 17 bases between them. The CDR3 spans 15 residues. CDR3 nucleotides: TGTGCCATTTCCCCTGGACACCCTGGCAATCAGCCCCAGCATTTT. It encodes CAISPGHPGNQPQHF.

In nucleotides, the CDR3 is TGTGCCAGCAGTAGGGAGACAGTTACCGGGGAGCTGTTTTTT. Translation gives CASSRETVTGELFF. The rearrangement joins TRBV6-5 to TRBJ2-2; D might be TRBD1 or TRBD2, each matching 5 bases. The germline V and J ends were trimmed by 5 bases and 5 bases, with 12 bases remaining between them. Looked up from germline, CDR1 is MNHEY and CDR2 is SVGAGI. CDR3 size: 14 residues.

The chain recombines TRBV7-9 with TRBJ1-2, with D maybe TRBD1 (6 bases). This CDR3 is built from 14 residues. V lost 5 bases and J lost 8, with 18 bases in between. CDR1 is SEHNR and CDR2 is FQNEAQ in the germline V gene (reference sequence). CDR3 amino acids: CASSAAGTRWGYTF. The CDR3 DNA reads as TGTGCCAGCAGCGCAGCCGGGACAAGGTGGGGCTACACCTTC.

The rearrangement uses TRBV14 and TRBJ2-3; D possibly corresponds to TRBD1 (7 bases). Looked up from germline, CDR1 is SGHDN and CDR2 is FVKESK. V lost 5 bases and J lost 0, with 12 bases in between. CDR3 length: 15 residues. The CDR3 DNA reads TGTGCCAGCAGCTCGACAGGGACTAGCACAGATACGCAGTATTTT. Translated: CASSSTGTSTDTQYF.

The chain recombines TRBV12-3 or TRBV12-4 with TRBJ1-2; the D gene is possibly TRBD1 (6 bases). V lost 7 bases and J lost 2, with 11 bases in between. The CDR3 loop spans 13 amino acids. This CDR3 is CASTPTGNYGYTF. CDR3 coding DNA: TGTGCCAGCACCCCAACAGGGAACTATGGCTACACCTTC.

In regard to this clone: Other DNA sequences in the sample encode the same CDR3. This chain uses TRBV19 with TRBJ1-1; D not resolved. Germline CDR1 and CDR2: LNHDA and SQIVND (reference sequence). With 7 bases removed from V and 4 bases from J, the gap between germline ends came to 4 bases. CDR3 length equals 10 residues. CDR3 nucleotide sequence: TGTGCCAGTAAAAGCACTGAAGCTTTCTTT. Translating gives CASKSTEAFF.

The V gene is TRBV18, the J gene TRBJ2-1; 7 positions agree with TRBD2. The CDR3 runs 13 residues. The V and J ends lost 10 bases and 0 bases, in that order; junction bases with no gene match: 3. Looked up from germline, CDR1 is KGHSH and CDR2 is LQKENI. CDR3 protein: CAMRGSSYNEQFF. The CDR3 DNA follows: TGTGCCATGCGGGGGAGCTCCTACAATGAGCAGTTCTTC.

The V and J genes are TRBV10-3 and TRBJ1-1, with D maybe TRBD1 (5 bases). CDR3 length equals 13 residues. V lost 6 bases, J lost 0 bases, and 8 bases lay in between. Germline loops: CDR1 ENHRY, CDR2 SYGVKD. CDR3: CAIRRDLNTEAFF. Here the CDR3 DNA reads TGTGCCATCAGGAGGGACCTGAACACTGAAGCTTTCTTT.

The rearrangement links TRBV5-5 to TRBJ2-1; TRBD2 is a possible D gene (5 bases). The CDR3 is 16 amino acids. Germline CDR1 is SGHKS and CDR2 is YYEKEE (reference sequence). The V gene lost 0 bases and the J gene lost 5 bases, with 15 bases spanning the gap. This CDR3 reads CASSLAAASRHNEQFF. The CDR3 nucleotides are TGTGCCAGCAGCTTGGCCGCTGCTAGCCGGCACAATGAGCAGTTCTTC.

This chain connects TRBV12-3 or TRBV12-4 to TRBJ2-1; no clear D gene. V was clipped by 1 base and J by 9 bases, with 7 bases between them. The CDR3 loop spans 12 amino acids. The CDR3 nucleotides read TGTGCCAGCAGTTTAGTACTTTCTGAGCAGTTCTTC. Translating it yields CASSLVLSEQFF.

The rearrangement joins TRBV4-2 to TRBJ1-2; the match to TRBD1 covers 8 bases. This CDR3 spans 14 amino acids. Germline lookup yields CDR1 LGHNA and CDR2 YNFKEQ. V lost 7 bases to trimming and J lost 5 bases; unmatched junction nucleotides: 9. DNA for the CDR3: TGTGCCAGCACCGCGGACAGGGTACGATATGGCTACACCTTC. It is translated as CASTADRVRYGYTF.

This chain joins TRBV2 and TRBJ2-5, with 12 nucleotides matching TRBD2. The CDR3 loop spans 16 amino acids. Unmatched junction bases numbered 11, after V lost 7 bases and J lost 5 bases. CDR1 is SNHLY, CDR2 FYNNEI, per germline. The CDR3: CASTRTSGMIGETQYF. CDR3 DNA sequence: TGTGCCAGCACCCGGACTAGCGGGATGATCGGGGAGACCCAGTACTTC.

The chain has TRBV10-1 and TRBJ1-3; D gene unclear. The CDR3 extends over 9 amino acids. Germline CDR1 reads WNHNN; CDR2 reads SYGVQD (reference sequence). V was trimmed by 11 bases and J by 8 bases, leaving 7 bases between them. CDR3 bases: TGCGCCGCCCGGGACACCATATATTTT. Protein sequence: CAARDTIYF.

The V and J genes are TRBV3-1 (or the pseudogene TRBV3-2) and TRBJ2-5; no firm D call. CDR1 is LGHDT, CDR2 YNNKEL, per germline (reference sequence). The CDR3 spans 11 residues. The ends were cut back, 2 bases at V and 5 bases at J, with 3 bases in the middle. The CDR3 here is CASSQQETQYF. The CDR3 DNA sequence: TGTGCCAGCAGCCAACAGGAGACCCAGTACTTC.

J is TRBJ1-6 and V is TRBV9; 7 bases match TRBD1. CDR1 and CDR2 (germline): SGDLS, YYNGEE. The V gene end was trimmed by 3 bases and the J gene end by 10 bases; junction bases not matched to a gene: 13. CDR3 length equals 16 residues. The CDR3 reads CASSGLTWTGESPLHF. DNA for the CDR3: TGTGCCAGCAGCGGACTAACGTGGACAGGAGAATCACCCCTCCACTTT.

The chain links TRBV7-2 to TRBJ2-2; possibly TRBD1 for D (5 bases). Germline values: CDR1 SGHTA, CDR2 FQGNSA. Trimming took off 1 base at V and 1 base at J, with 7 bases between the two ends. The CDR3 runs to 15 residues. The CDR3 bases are TGTGCCAGCAGCTTAGGGCAGGGGAACACCGGGGAGCTGTTTTTT. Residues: CASSLGQGNTGELFF.

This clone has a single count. The DNA of the CDR3 is TGTGCCAGCAGTTACTTCTGGACAGGCCGTCCTTATGGCTACACCTTC. It specifies CASSYFWTGRPYGYTF. The gene calls are TRBV6-5 and TRBJ1-2; TRBD1 matches at 7 bases. Germline CDR1 is MNHEY and CDR2 is SVGAGI. The junction had 10 bases not matched to a gene; V was cut back by 1 base and J by 5 bases. CDR3 size: 16 residues.

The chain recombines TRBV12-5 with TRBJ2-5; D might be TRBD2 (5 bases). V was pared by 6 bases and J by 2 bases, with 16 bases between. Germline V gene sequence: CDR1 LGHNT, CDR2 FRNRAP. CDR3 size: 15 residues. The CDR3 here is CASGLGLLLQETQYF. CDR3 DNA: TGTGCTAGTGGCCTCGGACTGCTTTTACAAGAGACCCAGTACTTC.

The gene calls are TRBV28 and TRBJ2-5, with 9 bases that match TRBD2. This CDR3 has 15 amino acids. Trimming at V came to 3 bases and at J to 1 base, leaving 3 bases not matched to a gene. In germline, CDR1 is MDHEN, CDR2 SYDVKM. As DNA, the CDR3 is TGTGCCAGCAGTTTCCGACTAGCGGCCCAAGAGACCCAGTACTTC. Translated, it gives CASSFRLAAQETQYF.

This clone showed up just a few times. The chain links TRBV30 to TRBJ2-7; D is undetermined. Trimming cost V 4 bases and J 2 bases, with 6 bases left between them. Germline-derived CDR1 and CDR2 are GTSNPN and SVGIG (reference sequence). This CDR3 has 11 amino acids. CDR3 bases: TGTGCCTGGATTAGAGCCTACGAGCAGTACTTC. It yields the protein CAWIRAYEQYF.

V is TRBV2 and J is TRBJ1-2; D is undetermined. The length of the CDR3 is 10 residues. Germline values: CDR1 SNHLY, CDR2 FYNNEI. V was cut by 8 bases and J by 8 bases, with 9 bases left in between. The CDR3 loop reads CASAQRGYTF. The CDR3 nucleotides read TGTGCCAGCGCACAGCGGGGCTACACCTTC.

In DNA, the CDR3 is TGTGCCAGCAGTCTTGAGGGACCCTATGATTTTAATTCACCCCTCCACTTT. Translating gives CASSLEGPYDFNSPLHF. The chain combines TRBV27 with TRBJ1-6, with D perhaps matching TRBD1 (5 bases). Germline V gene sequence: CDR1 MNHEY, CDR2 SMNVEV (reference sequence). This CDR3 spans 17 amino acids. The germline V and J ends were trimmed by 5 bases and 6 bases, with 20 bases remaining between them.

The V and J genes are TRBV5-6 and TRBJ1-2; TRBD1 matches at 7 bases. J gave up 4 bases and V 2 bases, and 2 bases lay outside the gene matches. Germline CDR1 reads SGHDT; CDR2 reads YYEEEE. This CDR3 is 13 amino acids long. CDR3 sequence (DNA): TGTGCCAGCAGCTTTCCAGGGGGCTATGGCTACACCTTC. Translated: CASSFPGGYGYTF.

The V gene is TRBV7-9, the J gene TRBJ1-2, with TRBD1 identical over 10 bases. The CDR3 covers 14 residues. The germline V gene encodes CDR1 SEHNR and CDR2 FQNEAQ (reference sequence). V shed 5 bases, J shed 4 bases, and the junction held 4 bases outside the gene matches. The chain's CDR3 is CASSPGQGLYGYTF. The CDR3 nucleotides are TGTGCCAGCAGCCCGGGACAGGGGCTCTATGGCTACACCTTC.

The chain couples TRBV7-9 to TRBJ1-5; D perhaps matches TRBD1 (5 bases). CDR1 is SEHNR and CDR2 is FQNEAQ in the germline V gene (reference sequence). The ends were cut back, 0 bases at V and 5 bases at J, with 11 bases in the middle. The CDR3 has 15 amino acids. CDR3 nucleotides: TGTGCCAGCAGCTTAGCGCAGGGTGGGGATCAGCCCCAGCATTTT. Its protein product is CASSLAQGGDQPQHF. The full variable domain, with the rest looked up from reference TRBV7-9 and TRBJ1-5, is DTGVSQNPRHKITKRGQNVTFRCDPISEHNRLYWYRQTLGQGPEFLTYFQNEAQLEKSRLLSDRFSAERPKGSFSTLEIQRTEQGDSAMYLCASSLAQGGDQPQHFGDGTRLSIL.

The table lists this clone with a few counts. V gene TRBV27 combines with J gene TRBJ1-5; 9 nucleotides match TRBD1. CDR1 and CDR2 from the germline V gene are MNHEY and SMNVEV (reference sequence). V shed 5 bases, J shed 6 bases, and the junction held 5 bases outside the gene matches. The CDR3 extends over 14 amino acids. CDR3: CASSIQGAGQPQHF. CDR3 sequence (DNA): TGTGCCAGCAGTATACAGGGGGCAGGTCAGCCCCAGCATTTT.